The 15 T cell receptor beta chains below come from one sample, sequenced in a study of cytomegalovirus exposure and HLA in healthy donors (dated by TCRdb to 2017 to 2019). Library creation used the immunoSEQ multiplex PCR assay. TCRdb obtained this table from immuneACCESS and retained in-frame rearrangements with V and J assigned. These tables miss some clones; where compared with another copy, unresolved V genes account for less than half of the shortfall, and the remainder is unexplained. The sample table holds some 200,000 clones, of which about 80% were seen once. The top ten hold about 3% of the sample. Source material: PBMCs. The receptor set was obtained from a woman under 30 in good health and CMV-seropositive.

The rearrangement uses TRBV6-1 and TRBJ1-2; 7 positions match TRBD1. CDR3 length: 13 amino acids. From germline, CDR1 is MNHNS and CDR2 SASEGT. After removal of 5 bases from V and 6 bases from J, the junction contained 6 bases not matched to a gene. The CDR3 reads CASSTGTVNGYTF. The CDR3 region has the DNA TGTGCCAGCAGTACCGGGACAGTAAATGGCTACACCTTC.

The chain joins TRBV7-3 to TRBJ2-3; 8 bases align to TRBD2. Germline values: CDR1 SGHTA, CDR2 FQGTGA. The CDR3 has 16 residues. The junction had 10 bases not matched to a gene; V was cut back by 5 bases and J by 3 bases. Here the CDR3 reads CASSPRAGGQTDTQYF. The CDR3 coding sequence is TGTGCCAGCAGCCCTAGGGCGGGGGGCCAGACAGATACGCAGTATTTT.

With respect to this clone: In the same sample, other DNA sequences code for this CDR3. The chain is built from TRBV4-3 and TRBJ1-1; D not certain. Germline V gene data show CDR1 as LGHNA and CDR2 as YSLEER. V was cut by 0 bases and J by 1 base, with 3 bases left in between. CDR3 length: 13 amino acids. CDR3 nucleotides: TGCGCCAGCAGCCAAGACAGGAACACTGAAGCTTTCTTT. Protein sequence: CASSQDRNTEAFF.

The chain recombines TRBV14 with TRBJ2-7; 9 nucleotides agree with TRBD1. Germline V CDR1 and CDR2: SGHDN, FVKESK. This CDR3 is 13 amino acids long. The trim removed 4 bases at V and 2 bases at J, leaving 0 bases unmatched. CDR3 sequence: CASSRDRAYEQYF. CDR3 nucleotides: TGTGCCAGCAGCCGGGACAGGGCCTACGAGCAGTACTTC.

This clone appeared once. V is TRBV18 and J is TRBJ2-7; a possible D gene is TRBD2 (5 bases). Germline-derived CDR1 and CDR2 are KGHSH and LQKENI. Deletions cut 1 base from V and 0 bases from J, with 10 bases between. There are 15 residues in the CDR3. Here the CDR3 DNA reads TGTGCCAGCTCACCACGACGGGGTAGCTCCTACGAGCAGTACTTC. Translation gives CASSPRRGSSYEQYF.

CDR3 sequence: CASSFNNLDGYTF. The CDR3 DNA reads as TGTGCCAGCAGCTTTAACAACCTCGATGGCTACACCTTC. The rearrangement links TRBV5-5 to TRBJ1-2, with unresolved D. This CDR3 contains 13 residues. CDR1 and CDR2 from the germline V gene are SGHKS and YYEKEE (reference sequence). Trimming pared 2 bases from V and 6 bases from J, leaving 11 bases between.

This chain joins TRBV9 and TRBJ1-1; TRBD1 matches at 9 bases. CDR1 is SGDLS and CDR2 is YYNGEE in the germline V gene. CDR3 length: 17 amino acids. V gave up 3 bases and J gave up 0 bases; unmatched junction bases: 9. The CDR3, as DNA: TGTGCCAGCAGCGCAGTAGGTACAGGGGGCCTGAACACTGAAGCTTTCTTT. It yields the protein CASSAVGTGGLNTEAFF. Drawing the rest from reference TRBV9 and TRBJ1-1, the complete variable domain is DSGVTQTPKHLITATGQRVTLRCSPRSGDLSVYWYQQSLDQGLQFLIQYYNGEERAKGNILERFSAQQFPDLHSELNLSSLELGDSALYFCASSAVGTGGLNTEAFFGQGTRLTVV.

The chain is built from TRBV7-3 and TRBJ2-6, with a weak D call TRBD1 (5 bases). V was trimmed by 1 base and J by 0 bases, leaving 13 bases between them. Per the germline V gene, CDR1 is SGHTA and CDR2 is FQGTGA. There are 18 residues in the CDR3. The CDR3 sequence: CASSLRPGMNSGANVLTF. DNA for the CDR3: TGTGCCAGCAGCTTAAGGCCAGGGATGAACTCTGGGGCCAACGTCCTGACTTTC.

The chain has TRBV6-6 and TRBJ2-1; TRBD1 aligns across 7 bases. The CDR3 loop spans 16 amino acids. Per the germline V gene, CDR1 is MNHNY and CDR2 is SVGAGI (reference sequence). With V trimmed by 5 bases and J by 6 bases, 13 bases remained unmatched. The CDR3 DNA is TGTGCCAGCAGTCAAACAGGGGCGCGGGTGCTCAATGAGCAGTTCTTC. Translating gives CASSQTGARVLNEQFF.

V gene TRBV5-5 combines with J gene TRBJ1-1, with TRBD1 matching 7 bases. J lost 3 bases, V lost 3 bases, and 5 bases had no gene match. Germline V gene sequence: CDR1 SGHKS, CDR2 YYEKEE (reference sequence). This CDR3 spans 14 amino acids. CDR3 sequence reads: CASSWRQGHTEAFF. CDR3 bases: TGTGCCAGCAGCTGGAGACAGGGTCACACTGAAGCTTTCTTT.

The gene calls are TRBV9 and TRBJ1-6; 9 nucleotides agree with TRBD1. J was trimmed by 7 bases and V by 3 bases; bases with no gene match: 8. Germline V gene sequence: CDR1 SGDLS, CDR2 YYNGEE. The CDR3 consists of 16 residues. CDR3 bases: TGTGCCAGCAGCGGTGCCGGGACAGGGCTGAATTCACCCCTCCACTTT. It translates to CASSGAGTGLNSPLHF.

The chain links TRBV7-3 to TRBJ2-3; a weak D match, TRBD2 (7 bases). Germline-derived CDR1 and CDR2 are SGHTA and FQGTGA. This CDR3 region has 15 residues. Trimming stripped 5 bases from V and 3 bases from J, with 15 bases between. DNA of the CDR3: TGTGCCAGCAGCCCCCGGGGGGCCGGGACAGATACGCAGTATTTT. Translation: CASSPRGAGTDTQYF.

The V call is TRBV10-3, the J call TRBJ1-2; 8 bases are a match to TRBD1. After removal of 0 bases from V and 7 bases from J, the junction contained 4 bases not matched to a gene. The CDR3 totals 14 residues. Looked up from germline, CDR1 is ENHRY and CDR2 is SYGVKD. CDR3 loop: CAISESTGEFGYTF. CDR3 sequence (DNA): TGTGCCATCAGTGAGTCGACAGGGGAGTTTGGCTACACCTTC.

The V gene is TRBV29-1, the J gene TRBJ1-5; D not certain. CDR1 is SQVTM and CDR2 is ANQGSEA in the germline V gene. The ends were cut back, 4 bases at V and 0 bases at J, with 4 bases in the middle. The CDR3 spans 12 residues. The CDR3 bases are TGCAGCGTTGGTTATAGCAATCAGCCCCAGCATTTT. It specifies CSVGYSNQPQHF.

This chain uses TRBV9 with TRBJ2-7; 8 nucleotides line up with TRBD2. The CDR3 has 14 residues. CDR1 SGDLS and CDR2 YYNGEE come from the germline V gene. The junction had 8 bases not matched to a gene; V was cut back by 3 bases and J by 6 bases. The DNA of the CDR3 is TGTGCCAGCAGCGCCCGCCCCGGGGGGGTCGAGCAGTACTTC. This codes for CASSARPGGVEQYF. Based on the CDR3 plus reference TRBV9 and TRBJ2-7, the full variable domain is DSGVTQTPKHLITATGQRVTLRCSPRSGDLSVYWYQQSLDQGLQFLIQYYNGEERAKGNILERFSAQQFPDLHSELNLSSLELGDSALYFCASSARPGGVEQYFGPGTRLTVT.